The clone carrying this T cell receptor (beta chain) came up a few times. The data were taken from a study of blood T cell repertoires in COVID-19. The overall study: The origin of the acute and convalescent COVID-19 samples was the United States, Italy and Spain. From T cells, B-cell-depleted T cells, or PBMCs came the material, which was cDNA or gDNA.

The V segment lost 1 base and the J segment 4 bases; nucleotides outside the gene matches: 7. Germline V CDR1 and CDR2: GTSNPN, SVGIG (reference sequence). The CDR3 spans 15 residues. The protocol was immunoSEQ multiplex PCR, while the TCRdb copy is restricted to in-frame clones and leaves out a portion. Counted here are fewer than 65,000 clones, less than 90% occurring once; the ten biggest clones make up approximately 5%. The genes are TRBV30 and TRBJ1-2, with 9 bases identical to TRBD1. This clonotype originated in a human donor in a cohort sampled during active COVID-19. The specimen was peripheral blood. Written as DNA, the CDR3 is TGTGCCTGGAGTGCCTACCCGACAGGGGGCTATGGCTACACCTTC. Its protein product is CAWSAYPTGGYGYTF.